This TCR beta chain originates from a study of T cell responses to AZD1222 COVID-19 vaccine. Sequencing was performed with immunoSEQ multiplex PCR; in TCRdb, only in-frame clones are kept and a portion is missing. The data show some 120,000 clones, roughly nine tenths seen once. About this clone: Its target is unknown.

Study-wide findings and caveats: Dominant CD4 TCR responses targeted spike regions 160-218 and 743-854.

The source of this sequence is an adult in good health. This specimen consisted of peripheral blood, obtained on day 0 of AZD1222 vaccination.

The CDR3 reads CASSVGPSGYNEQFF. The CDR3 nucleotides read TGTGCCAGCAGCGTAGGGCCTAGCGGATACAATGAGCAGTTCTTC. The V gene is TRBV9, the J gene TRBJ2-1, with 7 bases identical to TRBD2. In germline, CDR1 is SGDLS, CDR2 YYNGEE. Trimming removed 0 bases from V and 4 bases from J; junction bases left unmatched: 4. The CDR3 length is 15 residues. Full variable domain (rest looked up from reference TRBV9 and TRBJ2-1): DSGVTQTPKHLITATGQRVTLRCSPRSGDLSVYWYQQSLDQGLQFLIQYYNGEERAKGNILERFSAQQFPDLHSELNLSSLELGDSALYFCASSVGPSGYNEQFFGPGTRLTVL.